These T cell receptor beta chains were read from a single sample in a study of T cells in Graves' hyperthyroidism and ophthalmopathy. A single record per CDR3 protein comes from TCRdb applying MiXCR to the multiplex PCR reads. The table shows hundreds of thousands of distinct CDR3 sequences, with 16% occurring only once. Sequencing was done on a sample of blood. These receptors were taken from a woman between 18 and 29 years old with Graves' hyperthyroidism. CDR3s include the opening cysteine and the closing phenylalanine or tryptophan. The D gene is left open where the match is weak. The size field is filled for only some rows; it gives once, few, many or a size class.

V,size,J,D,DNA,CDR3
TRBV6-1,few,TRBJ1-5,-,TGTGCCAGCAGTGAAGGGTTCCCCCAGCATTTT,CASSEGFPQHF
TRBV11-2,many,TRBJ2-7,-,TGTGCCAGCAGCTTAGCCCCCGTCGGGGGTTTCTCCTACGAGCAGTACTTC,CASSLAPVGGFSYEQYF
TRBV12-3/TRBV12-4,-,TRBJ2-1,-,TGTGCCAGCAGACGGGACAACCTTGAGCAGTTCTTC,CASRRDNLEQFF
TRBV30,many,TRBJ2-7,-,TGTGCCTGGAGTTATCGACTCTCCCCCGAGCAGTACTTC,CAWSYRLSPEQYF
TRBV18,-,TRBJ2-7,TRBD2,TGTGCCAGCTCACCCCGGACTAGCGGGAACCCCTACGAGCAGTACTTC,CASSPRTSGNPYEQYF
TRBV13,many,TRBJ2-1,-,TGTGCCAGCAGCTTACGGAGGTCCACCTACAATGAGCAGTTCTTC,CASSLRRSTYNEQFF
TRBV7-2,many,TRBJ1-1,-,TGTGCCATCCAACTTTTGGCTGAAGCTTTCTTT,CAIQLLAEAFF
TRBV19,few,TRBJ1-5,-,TGTGCCAGTAGTATTCCCAGGGGAAACGGCAATCAGCCCCAGCATTTT,CASSIPRGNGNQPQHF
TRBV12-3/TRBV12-4,-,TRBJ1-2,-,TGTGCCAGCAGTTTAGGGGGGGTAAGAGGCTACACCTTC,CASSLGGVRGYTF
TRBV12-3/TRBV12-4,-,TRBJ1-1,-,TGTGCCAGCAGTTTATGGAACGGGAACACTGAAGCTTTCTTT,CASSLWNGNTEAFF
TRBV20-1,few,TRBJ1-5,TRBD1,TGCAGTGCACAGACAGGGAGCAATCAGCCCCAGCATTTT,CSAQTGSNQPQHF
TRBV29-1,many,TRBJ1-1,TRBD1,TGCAGCGTTGAGTACGAGGACAGGATCATGAACACTGAAGCTTTCTTT,CSVEYEDRIMNTEAFF
TRBV30,-,TRBJ2-6,-,TGTGCCTGGTCAAGGGGGGGTGGGGCCAACGTCCAGACTTTC,CAWSRGGGANVQTF
TRBV4-3,few,TRBJ2-7,-,TGCGCCAGCAGTCAGGGTAGGCGGGGCAACTACGAGCAGTACTTC,CASSQGRRGNYEQYF
TRBV11-1,many,TRBJ2-1,TRBD2,TGTGCCAGCAGCTTAGAGTGGGCGGGAGAACATGAGCAGTTCTTC,CASSLEWAGEHEQFF
TRBV6-1,many,TRBJ1-1,TRBD1,TGTGCCAGCAGTGTTGCATCCGGGACAGGGAACACTGAAGCTTTCTTT,CASSVASGTGNTEAFF
TRBV3-1,-,TRBJ2-4,-,TGTGCCAGCAGCCAGTTTGGGCAGGGAGCCTTAGTCAAAAACATTCAGTACTTC,CASSQFGQGALVKNIQYF
TRBV11-3,-,TRBJ2-7,-,TGTGCCAGCAGCTTAGATTTGACCCTCCCAGAGCAGTACTTC,CASSLDLTLPEQYF
TRBV27,-,TRBJ2-2,TRBD2,TGTGCCAGCAGTTCGCTAGCGGGAGCAGACACCGGGGAGCTGTTTTTT,CASSSLAGADTGELFF
TRBV29-1,-,TRBJ2-7,-,TGCAGCGGGCAGGTTTCCTACGAGCGGTACTTC,CSGQVSYERYF